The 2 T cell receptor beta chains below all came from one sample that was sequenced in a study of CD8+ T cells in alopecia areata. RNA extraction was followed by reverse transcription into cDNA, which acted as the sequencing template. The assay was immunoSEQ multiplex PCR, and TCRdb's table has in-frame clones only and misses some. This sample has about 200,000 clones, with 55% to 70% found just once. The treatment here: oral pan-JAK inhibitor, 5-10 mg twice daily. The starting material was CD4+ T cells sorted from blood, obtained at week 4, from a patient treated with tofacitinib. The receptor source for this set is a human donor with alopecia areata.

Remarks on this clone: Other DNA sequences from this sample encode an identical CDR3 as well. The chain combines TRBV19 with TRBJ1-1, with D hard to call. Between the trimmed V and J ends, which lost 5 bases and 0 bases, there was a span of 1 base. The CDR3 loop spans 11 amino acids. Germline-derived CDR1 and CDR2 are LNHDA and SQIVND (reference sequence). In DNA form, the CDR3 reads TGTGCCAGTAGTCTGAACACTGAAGCTTTCTTT. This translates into CASSLNTEAFF. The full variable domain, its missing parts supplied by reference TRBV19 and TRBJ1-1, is DGGITQSPKYLFRKEGQNVTLSCEQNLNHDAMYWYRQDPGQGLRLIYYSQIVNDFQKGDIAEGYSVSREKKESFPLTVTSAQKNPTAFYLCASSLNTEAFFGQGTRLTVV.

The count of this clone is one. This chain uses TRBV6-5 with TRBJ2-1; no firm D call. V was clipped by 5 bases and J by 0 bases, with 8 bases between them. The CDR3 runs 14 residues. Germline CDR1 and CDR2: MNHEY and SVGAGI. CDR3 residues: CASSLLSSYNEQFF. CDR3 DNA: TGTGCCAGCAGTCTATTAAGCTCCTACAATGAGCAGTTCTTC.